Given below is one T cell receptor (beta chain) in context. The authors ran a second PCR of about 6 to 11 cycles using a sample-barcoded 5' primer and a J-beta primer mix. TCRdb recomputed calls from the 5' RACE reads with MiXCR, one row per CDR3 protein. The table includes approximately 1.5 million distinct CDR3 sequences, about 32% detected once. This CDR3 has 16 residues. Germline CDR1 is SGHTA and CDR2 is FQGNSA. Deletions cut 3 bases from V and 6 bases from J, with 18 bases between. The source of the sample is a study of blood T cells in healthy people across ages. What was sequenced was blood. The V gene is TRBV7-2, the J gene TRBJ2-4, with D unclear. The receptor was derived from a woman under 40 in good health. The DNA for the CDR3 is TGTGCCAGCAGCTTCGCCTCTATTCAGTTCGGAAACATTCAGTACTTC. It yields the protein CASSFASIQFGNIQYF.